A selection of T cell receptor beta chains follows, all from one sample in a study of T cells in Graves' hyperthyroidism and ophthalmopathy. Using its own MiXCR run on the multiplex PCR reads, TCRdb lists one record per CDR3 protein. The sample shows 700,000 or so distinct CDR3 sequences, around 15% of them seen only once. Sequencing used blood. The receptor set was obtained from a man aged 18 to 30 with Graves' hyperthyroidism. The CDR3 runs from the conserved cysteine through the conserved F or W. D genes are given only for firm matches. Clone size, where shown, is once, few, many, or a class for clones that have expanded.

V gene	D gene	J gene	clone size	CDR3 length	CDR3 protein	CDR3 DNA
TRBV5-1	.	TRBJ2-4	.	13	CASSLTPKNIQYF	TGCGCCAGCAGCTTGACGCCCAAAAACATTCAGTACTTC
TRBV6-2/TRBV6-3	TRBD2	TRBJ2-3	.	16	CASRLAGISSTDTQYF	TGTGCCAGCAGACTAGCGGGGATCTCTAGCACAGATACGCAGTATTTT
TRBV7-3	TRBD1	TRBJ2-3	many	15	CASSPLGQGTDTQYF	TGTGCCAGCAGCCCCCTGGGACAGGGCACAGATACGCAGTATTTT
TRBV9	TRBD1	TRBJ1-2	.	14	CASSVEDRGNGYTF	TGTGCCAGCAGCGTAGAAGACAGGGGGAACGGCTACACCTTC
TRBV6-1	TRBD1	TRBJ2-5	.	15	CASSYHRGMLETQYF	TGTGCCAGCAGTTATCACAGGGGAATGCTCGAGACCCAGTACTTC
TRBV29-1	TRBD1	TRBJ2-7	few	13	CSAGQASPYEQYF	TGCAGCGCTGGACAGGCCTCCCCGTACGAGCAGTACTTC
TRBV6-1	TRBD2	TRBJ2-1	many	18	CASSYGLAGGTSYNEQFF	TGTGCCAGCAGTTACGGGTTGGCGGGAGGAACCTCCTACAATGAGCAGTTCTTC
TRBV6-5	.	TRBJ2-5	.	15	CASSYGTGLGETQYF	TGTGCCAGCAGTTACGGTACAGGGCTCGGAGAGACCCAGTACTTC
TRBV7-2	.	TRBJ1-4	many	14	CASSVGQGEEKLFF	TGTGCCAGCAGCGTAGGGCAGGGAGAAGAAAAACTGTTTTTT
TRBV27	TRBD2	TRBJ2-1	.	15	CASSIGGYGDNEQFF	TGTGCCAGCAGCATCGGGGGGTACGGGGACAATGAGCAGTTCTTC
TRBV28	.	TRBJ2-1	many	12	CASSRWRNEQFF	TGTGCCAGCAGTCGGTGGAGGAATGAGCAGTTCTTC
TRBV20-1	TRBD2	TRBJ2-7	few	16	CSAREGPLAASYEQYF	TGCAGTGCTAGAGAAGGGCCGCTAGCGGCCTCTTACGAGCAGTACTTC
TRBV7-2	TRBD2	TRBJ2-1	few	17	CAGSLDLMASGSNEQFF	TGTGCCGGCAGCTTAGATTTGATGGCTAGCGGGAGCAATGAGCAGTTCTTC
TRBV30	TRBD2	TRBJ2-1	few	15	CAWSPLAGNHNEQFF	TGTGCCTGGAGTCCCCTAGCGGGGAACCACAATGAGCAGTTCTTC
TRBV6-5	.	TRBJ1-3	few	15	CASSYPGLSGNTIYF	TGTGCCAGCAGTTACCCGGGACTCTCTGGAAACACCATATATTTT
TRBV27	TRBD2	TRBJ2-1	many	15	CASSSGLAGLDEQFF	TGTGCCAGCAGTTCTGGACTAGCGGGATTGGATGAGCAGTTCTTC
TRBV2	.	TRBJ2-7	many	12	CASELVAYEQYF	TGTGCCAGCGAACTTGTAGCCTACGAGCAGTACTTC
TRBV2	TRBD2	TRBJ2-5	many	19	CASSEAGRTSGPRGETQYF	TGTGCCAGCAGTGAAGCTGGCAGGACTAGCGGGCCTCGAGGAGAGACCCAGTACTTC
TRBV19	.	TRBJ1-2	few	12	CGSWEAYYGYTF	TGTGGTTCGTGGGAGGCTTACTATGGCTACACCTTC
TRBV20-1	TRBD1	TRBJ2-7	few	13	CSARGDRVYEQYF	TGCAGTGCTAGAGGGGACAGGGTCTACGAGCAGTACTTC
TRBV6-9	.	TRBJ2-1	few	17	CASSFWGPLGLYNEQFF	TGTGCCAGCAGTTTTTGGGGGCCACTAGGGCTCTACAATGAGCAGTTCTTC
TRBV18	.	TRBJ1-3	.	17	CASSDVSDRASGNTIYF	TGTGCCAGCTCTGATGTTTCGGACCGCGCCTCTGGAAACACCATATATTTT
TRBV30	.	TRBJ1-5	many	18	CAWSAARGQQYSNQPQHF	TGTGCCTGGAGTGCGGCCCGGGGGCAGCAGTATAGCAATCAGCCCCAGCATTTT
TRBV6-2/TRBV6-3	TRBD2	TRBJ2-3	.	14	CATKRGYSTDTQYF	TGTGCCACAAAGCGGGGGTATAGCACAGATACGCAGTATTTT
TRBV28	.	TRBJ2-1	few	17	CASSSTPSQPPPHEQFF	TGTGCCAGCAGCTCTACCCCCTCTCAGCCCCCCCCCCATGAGCAGTTCTTC
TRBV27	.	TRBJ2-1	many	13	CASRATSYNEQFF	TGTGCCAGCAGAGCTACCTCCTACAATGAGCAGTTCTTC
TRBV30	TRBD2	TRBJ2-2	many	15	CAWSVRGRDAGELFF	TGTGCCTGGAGTGTACGAGGGAGGGATGCCGGGGAGCTGTTTTTT
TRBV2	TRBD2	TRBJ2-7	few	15	CASSEGDYSSYEQYF	TGTGCCAGCAGTGAAGGGGACTACAGCTCCTACGAGCAGTACTTC
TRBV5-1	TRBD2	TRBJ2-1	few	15	CASSLAASGYNEQFF	TGCGCCAGCAGCTTGGCCGCTAGCGGCTACAATGAGCAGTTCTTC
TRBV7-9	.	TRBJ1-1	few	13	CASLEWGATEAFF	TGTGCCAGCCTTGAGTGGGGGGCCACTGAAGCTTTCTTT
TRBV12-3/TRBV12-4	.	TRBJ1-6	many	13	CQGVRSYNSPLHF	TGTCAGGGTGTCAGGTCCTATAATTCACCCCTCCACTTT
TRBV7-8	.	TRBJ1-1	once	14	CASSEGGGRDEAFF	TGTGCCAGCAGCGAGGGAGGGGGGAGGGATGAAGCTTTCTTT
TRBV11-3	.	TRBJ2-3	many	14	CASSLLSGADTQYF	TGTGCCAGCAGCTTACTATCGGGGGCAGATACGCAGTATTTT
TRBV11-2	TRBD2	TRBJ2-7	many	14	CASSTLAGSGEQYF	TGTGCCAGCAGCACCCTAGCGGGATCCGGCGAGCAGTACTTC
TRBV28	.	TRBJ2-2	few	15	CASTEGGANTGELFF	TGTGCCAGCACCGAGGGGGGCGCGAACACCGGGGAGCTGTTTTTT
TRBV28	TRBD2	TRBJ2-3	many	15	CASSTQLAEADTQYF	TGTGCCAGCAGTACCCAACTAGCGGAGGCAGATACGCAGTATTTT
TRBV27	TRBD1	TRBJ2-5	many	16	CASSRDRTGWRETQYF	TGTGCCAGCAGCCGCGACCGGACAGGGTGGAGGGAGACCCAGTACTTC
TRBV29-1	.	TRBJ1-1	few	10	CSVGPPGELF	TGCAGCGTGGGCCCGCCGGGGGAACTCTTT
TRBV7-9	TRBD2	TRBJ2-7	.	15	CASSPQTSGDYEQYF	TGTGCCAGCAGCCCCCAAACTAGCGGGGACTACGAGCAGTACTTC
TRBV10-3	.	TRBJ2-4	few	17	CAISESGNDRAKNIQYF	TGTGCCATCAGTGAGTCGGGAAACGACCGAGCCAAAAACATTCAGTACTTC
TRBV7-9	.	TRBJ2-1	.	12	CASSPIPPEQFF	TGTGCCAGCAGCCCTATTCCACCTGAGCAGTTCTTC
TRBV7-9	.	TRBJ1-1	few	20	CASSPPPRADPLPMNTEAFF	TGTGCCAGCAGCCCCCCCCCGCGGGCAGACCCCCTTCCCATGAACACTGAAGCTTTCTTT
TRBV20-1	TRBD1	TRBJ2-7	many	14	CSAPRGTGGREQYF	TGCAGTGCCCCCCGGGGGACAGGGGGCCGCGAGCAGTACTTC
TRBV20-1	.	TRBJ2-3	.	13	CSAIGPLTDTQYF	TGCAGTGCTATCGGTCCGTTGACAGATACGCAGTATTTT
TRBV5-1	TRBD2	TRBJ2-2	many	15	CASRRTSGNTGELFF	TGCGCCAGCAGGCGGACTAGCGGGAACACCGGGGAGCTGTTTTTT
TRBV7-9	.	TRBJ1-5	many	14	CASSTGGVGQPQHF	TGTGCCAGCTCTACCGGAGGGGTCGGACAGCCCCAGCATTTT